Each of the 32 T cell receptor beta chains below was sequenced from the same sample in a study of T cell changes during pregnancy in multiple sclerosis. Sequencing was performed with immunoSEQ multiplex PCR; in TCRdb, only in-frame clones are kept and a portion is missing. The sample contains tens of thousands of clones, 80% to 95% of which appear only once. The specimen comprised peripheral blood, sampled before pregnancy. The receptors shown here come from a female donor with multiple sclerosis, enrolled in a pregnancy study.

V and J are TRBV21-1 and TRBJ1-4. TRBV21-1 is an annotated pseudogene. The CDR3 totals 15 residues. This CDR3 reads CASSTGNSHSEKLFF. The DNA of the CDR3 is TGTGCCAGCAGCACGGGGAACAGTCATTCGGAAAAACTGTTTTTT.

This chain joins TRBV27 and TRBJ2-7; D gene ambiguous. Trimming shortened V by 3 bases and J by 0 bases, and 12 bases separated the two germline ends. Germline CDR1 and CDR2: MNHEY and SMNVEV (reference sequence). CDR3 length: 15 residues. The CDR3 here is CASSFTAQSSYEQYF. The CDR3 DNA follows: TGTGCCAGCAGTTTTACGGCACAGAGCTCCTACGAGCAGTACTTC.

The chain carries TRBV19 and TRBJ2-2; the D gene is possibly TRBD1 (6 bases). The CDR3 consists of 13 residues. Trimming took 4 bases from V and 5 from J, leaving 8 bases between them. Germline V gives CDR1 LNHDA, CDR2 SQIVND (reference sequence). CDR3: CASSTTGTGELFF. The CDR3 coding sequence is TGTGCCAGTAGTACGACAGGAACCGGGGAGCTGTTTTTT. Based on the CDR3 plus reference TRBV19 and TRBJ2-2, the full variable domain is DGGITQSPKYLFRKEGQNVTLSCEQNLNHDAMYWYRQDPGQGLRLIYYSQIVNDFQKGDIAEGYSVSREKKESFPLTVTSAQKNPTAFYLCASSTTGTGELFFGEGSRLTVL.

V and J are TRBV21-1 and TRBJ1-2. TRBV21-1 is labeled a pseudogene. CDR3 size: 11 residues. The CDR3 is CAIGGALGYTF. For the CDR3, the DNA is TGTGCCATAGGAGGGGCTTTGGGCTACACCTTC.

The chain uses TRBV19 and TRBJ2-4; TRBD1 is a possible D gene (6 bases). This CDR3 region has 17 residues. Germline V gene sequence: CDR1 LNHDA, CDR2 SQIVND (reference sequence). V was trimmed by 4 bases and J by 3 bases, leaving 19 bases between them. The CDR3 sequence is CASSTRAGDGVKNIQYF. Written as DNA, the CDR3 is TGTGCCAGTAGTACCAGGGCAGGGGACGGAGTCAAAAACATTCAGTACTTC.

V and J are TRBV5-1 and TRBJ2-1; a weak D match, TRBD2 (6 bases). The germline V gene has CDR1 SGHRS and CDR2 YFSETQ. V was shortened by 2 bases and J by 0 bases, with 12 bases between the two germline ends. This CDR3 comprises 16 residues. CDR3 in amino acids: CASSFWGEGSYNEQFF. The DNA for the CDR3 is TGCGCCAGCAGCTTTTGGGGGGAAGGCTCCTACAATGAGCAGTTCTTC.

This chain uses TRBV28 with TRBJ2-7; possible D gene TRBD2, 6 bases. This CDR3 spans 11 amino acids. V lost 11 bases and J 3 bases, leaving 11 bases between the germline ends. Germline assignment: CDR1 MDHEN and CDR2 SYDVKM. CDR3 amino acids: CAYGGIYEQYF. The CDR3 DNA is TGTGCCTATGGAGGGATCTACGAGCAGTACTTC. The full variable domain, completed using reference TRBV28 and TRBJ2-7, is DVKVTQSSRYLVKRTGEKVFLECVQDMDHENMFWYRQDPGLGLRLIYFSYDVKMKEKGDIPEGYSVSREKKERFSLILESASTNQTSMYLCAYGGIYEQYFGPGTRLTVT.

This chain connects TRBV27 to TRBJ2-5; a possible D gene is TRBD2 (6 bases). Germline V gene lookup returns CDR1 MNHEY and CDR2 SMNVEV (reference sequence). The V end lost 3 bases, the J end lost 4 bases, and 12 bases lay between the germline ends. The CDR3 spans 14 residues. The CDR3 loop reads CASSFRGMGETQYF. CDR3 nucleotide sequence: TGTGCCAGCAGTTTCCGGGGGATGGGAGAGACCCAGTACTTC.

This rearrangement joins TRBV18 to TRBJ2-1; perhaps TRBD1 as D (6 bases). From germline, CDR1 is KGHSH and CDR2 LQKENI. The CDR3 extends over 15 amino acids. Trimming pared 3 bases from V and 4 bases from J, leaving 13 bases between. The CDR3 region has the DNA TGTGCCAGCTCACCCCTCCGGACAGATTACAATGAGCAGTTCTTC. Its translation is CASSPLRTDYNEQFF.

V and J are TRBV28 and TRBJ2-5; 11 bases match TRBD2. Looked up from germline, CDR1 is MDHEN and CDR2 is SYDVKM. The V gene end was trimmed by 3 bases and the J gene end by 5 bases; junction bases not matched to a gene: 8. The CDR3 is 16 residues long. This CDR3 reads CASSFLAGGPGETQYF. CDR3 DNA sequence: TGTGCCAGCAGTTTCTTAGCGGGAGGGCCGGGTGAGACCCAGTACTTC.

The genes are TRBV5-1 and TRBJ2-7; TRBD1 might be the D (6 bases). Trimming pared 6 bases from V and 1 base from J, leaving 14 bases between. Germline CDR1 and CDR2: SGHRS and YFSETQ. This CDR3 comprises 14 residues. In DNA form, the CDR3 reads TGCGCCAGCACCTCAGGGGACGGGTCCTACGAGCAGTACTTC. As protein: CASTSGDGSYEQYF.

The V call is TRBV5-1, the J call TRBJ2-2, with no clear D. Germline-derived CDR1 and CDR2 are SGHRS and YFSETQ. V lost 5 bases and J 1 base, leaving 6 bases between the germline ends. CDR3 length: 13 amino acids. The CDR3 region is CASRAVNTGELFF. CDR3 nucleotides: TGCGCCAGCAGGGCAGTGAACACCGGGGAGCTGTTTTTT.

This clone occurred once. The V call is TRBV29-1, the J call TRBJ2-1; D perhaps matches TRBD1 (6 bases). From germline, CDR1 is SQVTM and CDR2 ANQGSEA. This CDR3 has 14 residues. Trimming removed 6 bases from V and 3 bases from J, with 15 bases in between. CDR3 nucleotide sequence: TGCAGCGTCGCGTGGACAGAATACTACAATGAGCAGTTCTTC. It yields the protein CSVAWTEYYNEQFF.

V usage is TRBV2 and J usage is TRBJ1-5; 7 nucleotides match TRBD1. CDR1 is SNHLY, CDR2 FYNNEI, per germline. After removal of 5 bases from V and 3 bases from J, the junction contained 4 bases not matched to a gene. The CDR3 totals 14 residues. DNA for the CDR3: TGTGCCAGCAGTACACAGGGGCCCAATCAGCCCCAGCATTTT. The encoded protein is CASSTQGPNQPQHF. Using reference TRBV2 and TRBJ1-5 for the parts outside the CDR3, the full variable domain is EPEVTQTPSHQVTQMGQEVILRCVPISNHLYFYWYRQILGQKVEFLVSFYNNEISEKSEIFDDQFSVERPDGSNFTLKIRSTKLEDSAMYFCASSTQGPNQPQHFGDGTRLSIL.

The rearrangement links TRBV6-5 to TRBJ2-4, with D tentatively TRBD2 (5 bases). Trimming took off 4 bases at V and 0 bases at J, with 10 bases between the two ends. The CDR3 consists of 15 residues. The germline V gene has CDR1 MNHEY and CDR2 SVGAGI. The CDR3 reads CASSSWTQAKNIQYF. CDR3 DNA: TGTGCCAGCAGTTCGTGGACTCAAGCCAAAAACATTCAGTACTTC.

This clone was recorded only once. V is TRBV7-3 and J is TRBJ2-2, with 8 nucleotides matching TRBD1. J lost 6 bases, V lost 0 bases, and 3 bases had no gene match. CDR3 length equals 15 residues. Per germline, CDR1 SGHTA and CDR2 FQGTGA. The CDR3 DNA reads as TGTGCCAGCAGCTTAACGACAGGGGACGCCGGGGAGCTGTTTTTT. Encoded protein: CASSLTTGDAGELFF.

In this sample, this clone turned up a few times. This sequence joins TRBV6-1 and TRBJ2-7, with TRBD1 matching 7 bases. This CDR3 contains 13 residues. J gave up 1 base and V 3 bases, and 0 bases lay outside the gene matches. Looked up from germline, CDR1 is MNHNS and CDR2 is SASEGT. CDR3 coding DNA: TGTGCCAGCAGTGAGACAGGGTCCTACGAGCAGTACTTC. This translates into CASSETGSYEQYF.

This clone occurred a few times. DNA for the CDR3: TGCAGCGTTGGAAGGACAGGGGGTACTGAAGCTTTCTTT. Residues: CSVGRTGGTEAFF. The chain joins TRBV29-1 to TRBJ1-1; 10 positions agree with TRBD1. From germline, CDR1 is SQVTM and CDR2 ANQGSEA. The CDR3 length is 13 residues. J lost 5 bases, V lost 4 bases, and 4 bases had no gene match.

The chain joins TRBV4-2 to TRBJ2-5, with 8 bases lining up with TRBD1. This CDR3 has 14 residues. Germline lookup yields CDR1 LGHNA and CDR2 YNFKEQ. With V trimmed by 4 bases and J by 5 bases, 6 bases remained unmatched. This CDR3 is CASSLRQGWETQYF. The CDR3 nucleotides are TGTGCCAGCAGCCTCAGACAGGGGTGGGAGACCCAGTACTTC.

This chain connects TRBV7-3 to TRBJ2-7; 7 positions agree with TRBD2. V lost 4 bases to trimming and J lost 5 bases; unmatched junction nucleotides: 8. Germline-derived CDR1 and CDR2 are SGHTA and FQGTGA. The CDR3 extends over 14 amino acids. CDR3 bases: TGTGCCAGCAGCTCGGGAGCGGGGAGCCACGAGCAGTACTTC. Translated, it gives CASSSGAGSHEQYF.

V gene TRBV9 combines with J gene TRBJ2-7; 9 bases are shared with TRBD1. Germline values: CDR1 SGDLS, CDR2 YYNGEE. The CDR3 runs 13 residues. V lost 3 bases, J lost 7 bases, and 5 bases stayed unmatched. Here the CDR3 DNA reads TGTGCCAGCAGCGGTGGACAGGGGAGGGAGCAGTACTTC. Amino acid sequence: CASSGGQGREQYF.

The rearrangement uses TRBV6-5 and TRBJ1-2, with 7 bases identical to TRBD1. Germline CDR1 MNHEY, CDR2 SVGAGI. The CDR3 totals 13 residues. The CDR3, as DNA: TGTGTCACACAGGGGTCCAATTACTATGGCTACACCTTC. It translates to CVTQGSNYYGYTF.

CDR3 region: CASSEAGTTNEKLFF. As DNA, the CDR3 is TGTGCCAGCAGTGAGGCCGGGACAACTAATGAAAAACTGTTTTTT. The chain couples TRBV2 to TRBJ1-4, with D uncertain. The CDR3 sequence is 15 residues long. V was shortened by 3 bases and J by 0 bases, with 8 bases between the two germline ends. Germline V gives CDR1 SNHLY, CDR2 FYNNEI.

The V call is TRBV6-5, the J call TRBJ2-7; possibly TRBD2 for D (5 bases). V lost 2 bases and J lost 3, with 11 bases in between. The CDR3 loop spans 14 amino acids. From germline, CDR1 is MNHEY and CDR2 SVGAGI. The CDR3 loop reads CASSYGRGSYEQYF. The CDR3 DNA follows: TGTGCCAGCAGTTACGGAAGAGGGAGCTACGAGCAGTACTTC.

The chain uses TRBV6-4 and TRBJ1-1; TRBD1 might be the D (5 bases). The CDR3 covers 14 residues. Trimming left V 4 bases short and J 4 bases short, with 13 bases between. Germline-derived CDR1 and CDR2 are MRHNA and SNTAGT. The CDR3 region has the DNA TGTGCCAGCAGTGGAGGGACGGGAGGCACTGAAGCTTTCTTT. Amino acids: CASSGGTGGTEAFF.

This clone was detected only once. This chain connects TRBV19 to TRBJ2-7; tentative D call: TRBD2 (7 bases). Germline CDR1 LNHDA, CDR2 SQIVND (reference sequence). This CDR3 contains 13 residues. V dropped 3 bases and J dropped 6 bases, with 12 bases sitting between them. The CDR3 DNA is TGTGCCAGTAGTATCCGGGGGGCGGCCGAGCAGTACTTC. This codes for CASSIRGAAEQYF.

This clone was seen only once. The chain recombines TRBV6-6 with TRBJ1-1, with a possible D match to TRBD1 (6 bases). Germline values: CDR1 MNHNY, CDR2 SVGAGI (reference sequence). Trimming removed 6 bases at V and 5 bases at J, with 16 bases between. This CDR3 contains 14 residues. For the CDR3, the DNA is TGTGCCAGCAGCCCACAAGAGCAGGGGACTGAAGCTTTCTTT. Translating gives CASSPQEQGTEAFF.

V gene TRBV29-1 combines with J gene TRBJ1-2; 12 positions match TRBD1. The J segment lost 1 base and the V segment lost 7 bases, leaving 10 bases of the junction unmatched. CDR1 SQVTM and CDR2 ANQGSEA come from the germline V gene. The CDR3 has 16 amino acids. The CDR3 DNA is TGCAGCGCCTGGGGACAGGGGGCCTTTGGTAACTATGGCTACACCTTC. It specifies CSAWGQGAFGNYGYTF.

This clone showed up just once. The chain carries TRBV2 and TRBJ1-1; 7 bases agree with TRBD1. The CDR3 contains 13 residues. Germline V gene lookup returns CDR1 SNHLY and CDR2 FYNNEI. Germline trimming cut 6 bases from V and 7 bases from J; bases unmatched to any gene: 8. The CDR3 DNA follows: TGTGCCAGCAGCCGGGACAGCGTGGTTGAAGCTTTCTTT. This gives the protein CASSRDSVVEAFF. The complete variable domain, with remaining parts taken from reference TRBV2 and TRBJ1-1, reads EPEVTQTPSHQVTQMGQEVILRCVPISNHLYFYWYRQILGQKVEFLVSFYNNEISEKSEIFDDQFSVERPDGSNFTLKIRSTKLEDSAMYFCASSRDSVVEAFFGQGTRLTVV.

This sequence joins TRBV4-1 and TRBJ1-2; tentative D call: TRBD1 (5 bases). Per the germline V gene, CDR1 is MGHRA and CDR2 is YSYEKL. This CDR3 comprises 13 residues. V lost 0 bases to trimming and J lost 4 bases, with 6 bases between them. The chain's CDR3 is CASSQETAYGYTF. The CDR3 coding sequence is TGCGCCAGCAGCCAAGAGACAGCCTATGGCTACACCTTC.

Turning to this clone: Other nucleotide sequences from this sample produce the same CDR3. The chain employs TRBV6-5 and TRBJ1-5; TRBD1 matches 7 bases. V gave up 5 bases and J gave up 2 bases; unmatched junction bases: 6. The length of the CDR3 is 15 residues. CDR1 is MNHEY and CDR2 is SVGAGI in the germline V gene. The CDR3 coding sequence is TGTGCCAGCAGTAGAACCGGGACAGGCAATCAGCCCCAGCATTTT. Translating it yields CASSRTGTGNQPQHF.

The chain combines TRBV6-5 with TRBJ1-3, with D uncertain. This CDR3 comprises 14 residues. Germline assignment: CDR1 MNHEY and CDR2 SVGAGI. Trimming removed 8 bases at V and 0 bases at J, with 11 bases between. The CDR3 DNA sequence: TGTGCCAGCGCGAGAGGAGCCTCTGGAAACACCATATATTTT. Protein sequence: CASARGASGNTIYF.